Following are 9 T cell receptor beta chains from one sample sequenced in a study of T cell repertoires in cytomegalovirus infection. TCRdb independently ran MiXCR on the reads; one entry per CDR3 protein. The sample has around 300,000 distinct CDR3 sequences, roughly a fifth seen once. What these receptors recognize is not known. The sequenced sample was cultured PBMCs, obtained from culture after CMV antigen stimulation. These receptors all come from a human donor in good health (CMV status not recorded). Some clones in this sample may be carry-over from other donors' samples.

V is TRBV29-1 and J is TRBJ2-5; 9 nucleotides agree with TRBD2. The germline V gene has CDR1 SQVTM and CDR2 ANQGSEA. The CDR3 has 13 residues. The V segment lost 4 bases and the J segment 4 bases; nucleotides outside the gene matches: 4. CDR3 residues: CSVGYSGGETQYF. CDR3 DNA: TGCAGCGTTGGGTATAGCGGGGGAGAGACCCAGTACTTC. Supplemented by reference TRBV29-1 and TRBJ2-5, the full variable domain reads SAVISQKPSRDICQRGTSLTIQCQVDSQVTMMFWYRQQPGQSLTLIATANQGSEATYESGFVIDKFPISRPNLTFSTLTVSNMSPEDSSIYLCSVGYSGGETQYFGPGTRLLVL.

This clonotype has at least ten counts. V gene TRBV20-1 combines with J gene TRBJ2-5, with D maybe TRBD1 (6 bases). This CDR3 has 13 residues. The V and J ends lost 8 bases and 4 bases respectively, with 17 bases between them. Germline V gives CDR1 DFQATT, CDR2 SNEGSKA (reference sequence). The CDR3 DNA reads TGCAGTCCCCAGGCAGGGGAAATAGAGACCCAGTACTTC. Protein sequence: CSPQAGEIETQYF.

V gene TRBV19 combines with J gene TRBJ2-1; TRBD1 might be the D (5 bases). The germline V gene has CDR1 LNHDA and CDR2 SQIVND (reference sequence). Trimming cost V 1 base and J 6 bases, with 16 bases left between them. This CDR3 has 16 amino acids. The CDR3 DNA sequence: TGTGCCAGTAGTATAGTGGGCTCAGGGTGGGGCAATGAGCAGTTCTTC. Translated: CASSIVGSGWGNEQFF.

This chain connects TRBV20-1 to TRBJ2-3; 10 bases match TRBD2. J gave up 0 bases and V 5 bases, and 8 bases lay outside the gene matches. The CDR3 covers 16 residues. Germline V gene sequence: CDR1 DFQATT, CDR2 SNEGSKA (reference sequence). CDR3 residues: CSAPRASGGSTDTQYF. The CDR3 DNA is TGCAGTGCTCCAAGGGCTAGCGGGGGTAGCACAGATACGCAGTATTTT.

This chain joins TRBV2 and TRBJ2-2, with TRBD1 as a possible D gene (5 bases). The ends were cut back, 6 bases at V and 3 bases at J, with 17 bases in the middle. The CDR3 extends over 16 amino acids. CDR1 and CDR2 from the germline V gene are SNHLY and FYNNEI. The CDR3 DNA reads TGTGCCAGCAGCCTAACCACGGACACATACACCGGGGAGCTGTTTTTT. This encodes CASSLTTDTYTGELFF.

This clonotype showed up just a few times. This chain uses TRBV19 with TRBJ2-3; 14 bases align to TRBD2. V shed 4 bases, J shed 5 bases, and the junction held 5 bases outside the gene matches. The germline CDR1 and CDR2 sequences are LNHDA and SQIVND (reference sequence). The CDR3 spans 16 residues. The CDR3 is CASSKGTSGRRDTQYF. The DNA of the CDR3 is TGTGCCAGTAGTAAGGGGACTAGCGGGAGACGAGATACGCAGTATTTT.

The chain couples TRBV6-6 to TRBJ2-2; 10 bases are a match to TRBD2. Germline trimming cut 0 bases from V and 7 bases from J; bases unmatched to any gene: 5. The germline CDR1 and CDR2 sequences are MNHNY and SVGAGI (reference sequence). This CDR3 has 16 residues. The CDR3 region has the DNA TGTGCCAGCAGTTACTCCAGCGGGAGGGATGGCGGGGAGCTGTTTTTT. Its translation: CASSYSSGRDGGELFF.

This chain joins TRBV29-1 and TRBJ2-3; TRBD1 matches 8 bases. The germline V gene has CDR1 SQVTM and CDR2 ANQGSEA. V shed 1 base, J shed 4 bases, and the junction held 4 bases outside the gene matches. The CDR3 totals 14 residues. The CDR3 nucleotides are TGCAGCGTTGAAGCTGGACAGGGCCCAGATACGCAGTATTTT. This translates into CSVEAGQGPDTQYF.

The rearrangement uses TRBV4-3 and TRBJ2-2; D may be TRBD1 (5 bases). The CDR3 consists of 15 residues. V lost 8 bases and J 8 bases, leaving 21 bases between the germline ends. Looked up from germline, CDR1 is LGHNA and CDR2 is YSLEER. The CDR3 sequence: CASGHGGVYAGELFF. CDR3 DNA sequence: TGCGCCAGCGGACACGGTGGGGTTTACGCGGGGGAGCTGTTTTTT.